This TCR beta chain appears in the sequencing data of a study of siplizumab effects on memory and regulatory T cells. Worth noting for this clone: The antigen is unknown.

Study results and limitations: Phenotypic classification as naive or memory proved unattainable for roughly 75-95% of proliferating CD4+ or CD8+ clones. The study found that mappable alloreactive CD4+ clones averaged about 70% Treg-derived with siplizumab and around 25% in controls. Naive T cells, seemingly more diverse than memory cells, seemed major alloresponse contributors.

Per individual sample, about 10^5 TCR templates were assayed. Clones were read by immunoSEQ multiplex PCR, and TCRdb kept only the in-frame ones, dropping some. The top ten clones hold around 2.6% of a sample with 90,000 to 120,000 clones, 75% to 95% of them seen once. The CDR3 consists of 17 residues. Unmatched junction bases numbered 3, after V lost 0 bases and J lost 0 bases. CDR1 is SGHRS, CDR2 YFSETQ, per germline. The rearrangement links TRBV5-1 to TRBJ2-6, with 7 bases identical to TRBD1. Sequenced input: CD4+ T cells sorted from blood. The TCR sequence derives from a human donor in good health. Some clones in this sample may be carry-over from other donors' samples. CDR3 region: CASSLEQGPSGANVLTF. The CDR3 nucleotides read TGCGCCAGCAGCTTGGAACAGGGGCCCTCTGGGGCCAACGTCCTGACTTTC.